The 26 T cell receptor beta chains given below trace back to one sample, sequenced in a study of T cell responses to AZD1222 COVID-19 vaccine. Profiled with immunoSEQ multiplex PCR; TCRdb holds only in-frame clones, not every one. The table has under 150,000 clones, around 90% seen once. The sequenced sample was peripheral blood, obtained on day 0 of AZD1222 vaccination. These receptors were taken from an adult in good health.

This clone has just one count. V gene TRBV4-2 combines with J gene TRBJ1-1; weak D call: TRBD1 (6 bases). Trimming left V 0 bases short and J 6 bases short, with 11 bases between. The length of the CDR3 is 14 residues. The germline V gene encodes CDR1 LGHNA and CDR2 YNFKEQ. CDR3 sequence reads: CASSQDAGAPEAFF. Here the CDR3 DNA reads TGTGCCAGCAGCCAAGACGCGGGGGCTCCTGAAGCTTTCTTT.

The rearrangement joins TRBV5-5 to TRBJ1-5, with TRBD1 identical over 7 bases. The CDR3 spans 16 residues. The junction had 6 bases not matched to a gene; V was cut back by 0 bases and J by 3 bases. Per germline, CDR1 SGHKS and CDR2 YYEKEE (reference sequence). The CDR3 sequence is CASSLVGGTANQPQHF. CDR3 DNA: TGTGCCAGCAGCTTGGTTGGGGGGACAGCCAATCAGCCCCAGCATTTT. Together with reference TRBV5-5 and TRBJ1-5, the CDR3 gives the full variable domain: DAGVTQSPTHLIKTRGQQVTLRCSPISGHKSVSWYQQVLGQGPQFIFQYYEKEERGRGNFPDRFSARQFPNYSSELNVNALLLGDSALYLCASSLVGGTANQPQHFGDGTRLSIL.

V is TRBV3-1 (or the pseudogene TRBV3-2) and J is TRBJ2-7; no clear D gene. Germline lookup yields CDR1 LGHDT and CDR2 YNNKEL (reference sequence). The CDR3 is made up of 13 amino acids. Trimming removed 1 base at V and 3 bases at J, with 7 bases between. The CDR3 here is CASSQGTNYEQYF. Written as DNA, the CDR3 is TGTGCCAGCAGCCAAGGCACCAACTACGAGCAGTACTTC.

This clone was seen just once. The chain has TRBV7-2 and TRBJ1-3, with TRBD1 matching 7 bases. Unmatched junction bases numbered 9, after V lost 3 bases and J lost 4 bases. Germline V lookup: CDR1 SGHTA, CDR2 FQGNSA. This CDR3 region has 16 residues. CDR3 amino acids: CASSLAGGARGNTIYF. The CDR3 DNA follows: TGTGCCAGCAGCTTGGCAGGGGGGGCGCGGGGAAACACCATATATTTT.

This clone was observed once. The chain employs TRBV4-1 and TRBJ1-4; 7 bases are shared with TRBD1. The J segment lost 0 bases and the V segment lost 2 bases, leaving 15 bases of the junction unmatched. The V gene's germline CDR1 is MGHRA and CDR2 YSYEKL. This CDR3 comprises 20 residues. The CDR3 DNA reads TGCGCCAGCAGCCAAACTAAAAAACAGGGGATCGTCACAACTAATGAAAAACTGTTTTTT. Translated: CASSQTKKQGIVTTNEKLFF.

The rearrangement uses TRBV15 and TRBJ1-4, with D unclear. The ends were cut back, 2 bases at V and 6 bases at J, with 10 bases in the middle. CDR3 length: 14 amino acids. In germline, CDR1 is LNHNV, CDR2 YYDKDF (reference sequence). The CDR3 sequence: CATSRTRSYEKLFF. Here the CDR3 DNA reads TGTGCCACCAGCAGAACCCGTTCTTATGAAAAACTGTTTTTT.

A single count supports this clone. The rearrangement links TRBV5-1 to TRBJ2-2; D is possibly TRBD2 (6 bases). Germline lookup yields CDR1 SGHRS and CDR2 YFSETQ. Deletions cut 3 bases from V and 4 bases from J, with 13 bases between. This CDR3 comprises 15 residues. DNA for the CDR3: TGCGCCAGCAGCTCCGACGGGACTTCCACCGGGGAGCTGTTTTTT. It specifies CASSSDGTSTGELFF.

This chain connects TRBV19 to TRBJ1-5; D possibly corresponds to TRBD1 (5 bases). Germline V lookup: CDR1 LNHDA, CDR2 SQIVND (reference sequence). The CDR3 totals 12 residues. Trimming stripped 7 bases from V and 6 bases from J, with 10 bases between. In nucleotides, the CDR3 is TGTGCCAGTATGGCGGGGACTCAGCCCCAGCATTTT. It translates to CASMAGTQPQHF.

The rearrangement links TRBV27 to TRBJ2-7, with 10 bases aligning to TRBD2. The CDR3 loop spans 14 amino acids. Trimming at V came to 6 bases and at J to 3 bases, leaving 5 bases not matched to a gene. Per germline, CDR1 MNHEY and CDR2 SMNVEV (reference sequence). The DNA of the CDR3 is TGTGCCAGCAGGGGACTAGCGATGGGCTACGAGCAGTACTTC. Amino acid sequence: CASRGLAMGYEQYF.

The V gene is TRBV29-1, the J gene TRBJ1-2, with D tentatively TRBD1 (6 bases). With 4 bases removed from V and 2 bases from J, the gap between germline ends came to 8 bases. The CDR3 is 12 residues long. Germline V gene data show CDR1 as SQVTM and CDR2 as ANQGSEA. CDR3 sequence reads: CSVGQENYGYTF. The DNA for the CDR3 is TGCAGCGTTGGACAGGAGAACTATGGCTACACCTTC.

The chain uses TRBV30 and TRBJ2-7; TRBD2 matches at 10 bases. The CDR3 extends over 15 amino acids. After removal of 4 bases from V and 9 bases from J, the junction contained 15 bases not matched to a gene. Per the germline V gene, CDR1 is GTSNPN and CDR2 is SVGIG (reference sequence). CDR3 region: CAWTQTSGTPFRQYF. DNA of the CDR3: TGTGCCTGGACCCAAACTAGCGGGACGCCTTTTAGGCAGTACTTC.

This clone was observed a single time. The chain couples TRBV2 to TRBJ1-4; D is unresolved. Germline V gene data show CDR1 as SNHLY and CDR2 as FYNNEI. The CDR3 extends over 14 amino acids. Trimming took 9 bases from V and 5 from J, leaving 16 bases between them. The CDR3 DNA reads as TGTGCCAGTTCCCTCCCGGGCAGGAATGAAAAACTGTTTTTT. Protein: CASSLPGRNEKLFF.

This sequence joins TRBV12-5 and TRBJ2-1; no definite D call. The germline V gene encodes CDR1 LGHNT and CDR2 FRNRAP. There are 15 residues in the CDR3. V was clipped by 0 bases and J by 7 bases, with 13 bases between them. Here the CDR3 reads CASGLVVGRLNEQFF. In DNA form, the CDR3 reads TGTGCTAGTGGTTTGGTAGTGGGCCGGTTGAATGAGCAGTTCTTC.

The chain employs TRBV5-1 and TRBJ2-4; D might be TRBD1 or TRBD2, each matching 5 bases. This CDR3 contains 14 residues. CDR1 is SGHRS and CDR2 is YFSETQ in the germline V gene. V was cut by 7 bases and J by 1 base, with 12 bases left in between. The CDR3 DNA is TGCGCCAGCGCGGACGAGGGGGCCAAAAACATTCAGTACTTC. Translated, it gives CASADEGAKNIQYF.

V usage is TRBV7-8 and J usage is TRBJ1-2; D gene ambiguous. The CDR3 runs to 15 residues. Germline V CDR1 and CDR2: SGHVS, FQNEAQ. V was trimmed by 2 bases and J by 8 bases, leaving 18 bases between them. Here the CDR3 DNA reads TGTGCCAGCAGCTTATATAGGTTGGTGGAGGAGGGCTACACCTTC. It specifies CASSLYRLVEEGYTF.

This chain connects TRBV28 to TRBJ1-5; 12 nucleotides match TRBD1. Looked up from germline, CDR1 is MDHEN and CDR2 is SYDVKM. Trimming cost V 4 bases and J 2 bases; bases outside gene matches: 3. The CDR3 is 16 amino acids. In DNA form, the CDR3 reads TGTGCCAGCAGTTCGGGACAGGGGGCGGGCAATCAGCCCCAGCATTTT. It translates to CASSSGQGAGNQPQHF.

The genes are TRBV6-2 or TRBV6-3 and TRBJ1-5; tentatively, D is TRBD1 (6 bases). CDR1 is MNHEY, CDR2 SVGEGT, per germline. The V gene lost 0 bases and the J gene lost 2 bases, with 11 bases spanning the gap. This CDR3 spans 16 amino acids. CDR3 DNA sequence: TGTGCCAGCAGTTACTCGGGCAGGGGAGGCAATCAGCCCCAGCATTTT. Translating it yields CASSYSGRGGNQPQHF.

Regarding this clone: One end of the junction fails to match germline, which may point to a read error. This sequence joins TRBV27 and TRBJ2-7; possible D gene TRBD1, 6 bases. The CDR3 extends over 13 amino acids. The germline gives CDR1 MNHEY, CDR2 SMNVEV (reference sequence). The CDR3 region has the DNA TGTGCCAGCAGTTTCTACCCAGGGGACGGTGAGTCCTTC. Its translation: CASSFYPGDGESF.

This clone was seen only once. The chain carries TRBV4-3 and TRBJ2-5; possibly TRBD1 or TRBD2 for D (6 bases each). V was clipped by 3 bases and J by 5 bases, with 19 bases between them. Germline V CDR1 and CDR2: LGHNA, YSLEER. The CDR3 extends over 16 amino acids. The CDR3 nucleotides read TGCGCCAGCAGCCATGTAGAGACAGGAGGGGATGAGACCCAGTACTTC. Its protein product is CASSHVETGGDETQYF.

V gene TRBV6-5 combines with J gene TRBJ1-6; D remains unclear. The germline CDR1 and CDR2 sequences are MNHEY and SVGAGI. The CDR3 sequence is 14 residues long. Trimming took off 6 bases at V and 4 bases at J, with 10 bases between the two ends. For the CDR3, the DNA is TGTGCCAGCAGCTCTGGACCTTATAATTCACCCCTCCACTTT. This sequence encodes CASSSGPYNSPLHF.

V is TRBV5-4 and J is TRBJ2-5; 7 nucleotides align to TRBD2. The V gene end was trimmed by 1 base and the J gene end by 1 base; junction bases not matched to a gene: 1. This CDR3 region has 14 residues. The germline gives CDR1 SGHNT, CDR2 YYREEE (reference sequence). The CDR3 here is CASSLTSAQETQYF. As DNA, the CDR3 is TGTGCCAGCAGCTTGACTAGCGCCCAAGAGACCCAGTACTTC.

The chain links TRBV6-5 to TRBJ1-2; D is possibly TRBD1 (5 bases). In germline, CDR1 is MNHEY, CDR2 SVGAGI. The ends were cut back, 7 bases at V and 3 bases at J, with 15 bases in the middle. This CDR3 is 14 amino acids long. CDR3: CASTSGDRYYGYTF. The CDR3 nucleotides read TGTGCCAGCACATCCGGGGACCGATACTATGGCTACACCTTC.

This sequence joins TRBV27 and TRBJ2-3; weak D call: TRBD2 (6 bases). This CDR3 has 17 amino acids. V was pared by 0 bases and J by 6 bases, with 19 bases between. Germline CDR1 is MNHEY and CDR2 is SMNVEV (reference sequence). The CDR3 DNA follows: TGTGCCAGCAGTTTATCGACGCCCGGGGGTGGAAGCGATACGCAGTATTTT. Translation gives CASSLSTPGGGSDTQYF.

The chain recombines TRBV10-1 with TRBJ1-2; 9 nucleotides align to TRBD1. The CDR3 is 13 residues long. V gave up 8 bases and J gave up 8 bases; unmatched junction bases: 9. The germline gives CDR1 WNHNN, CDR2 SYGVQD (reference sequence). The CDR3 protein is CASPEGQGGGYTF. The CDR3 DNA reads as TGCGCCAGCCCCGAGGGACAGGGTGGCGGCTACACCTTC.

The chain employs TRBV10-3 and TRBJ2-3; D is perhaps TRBD1 or TRBD2 (6 bases each). V was shortened by 6 bases and J by 6 bases, with 22 bases between the two germline ends. The germline V gene has CDR1 ENHRY and CDR2 SYGVKD. This CDR3 spans 16 amino acids. In DNA, the CDR3 is TGTGCCATCAGCCCTCGTGGGGGGCGGACGGCGGATACGCAGTATTTT. Encoded protein: CAISPRGGRTADTQYF.

About this clone itself: Within the sample, other DNA sequences also encode this same CDR3. V and J are TRBV5-1 and TRBJ1-6, with D unresolved. V gave up 0 bases and J gave up 6 bases, with 1 base separating them. Germline CDR1 reads SGHRS; CDR2 reads YFSETQ. The CDR3 consists of 12 residues. For the CDR3, the DNA is TGCGCCAGCAGCTTGGGTAATTCACCCCTCCACTTT. Translation: CASSLGNSPLHF.